The 5 T cell receptor beta chains listed next were all sequenced from one sample in a study of blood T cell repertoires in COVID-19. Some clones are missing from TCRdb's copy, which holds only in-frame ones; the method was immunoSEQ multiplex PCR. This repertoire shows over 400,000 clones, about 85% found once; its top ten account for around 7.9%. Sequences were obtained from PBMCs or T cells enriched from blood (not recorded which). These receptors came from an older woman who had recovered from COVID-19.

This rearrangement joins TRBV18 to TRBJ2-6; TRBD1 is a possible D gene (5 bases). The CDR3 extends over 18 amino acids. The germline gives CDR1 KGHSH, CDR2 LQKENI. V was shortened by 3 bases and J by 0 bases, with 15 bases between the two germline ends. CDR3 region: CASSPSTVTVSGANVLTF. The CDR3 DNA reads as TGTGCCAGCTCACCCTCGACAGTAACCGTCTCTGGGGCCAACGTCCTGACTTTC.

The CDR3 DNA reads TGTGCCAGCTCTACAAGAAGTGGGACAGGTGGTACCGGGGAGCTGTTTTTT. This gives the protein CASSTRSGTGGTGELFF. The chain has TRBV18 and TRBJ2-2; TRBD1 matches at 8 bases. V shed 6 bases and J 5 bases; nucleotides not matched to a gene: 14. The CDR3 spans 17 residues. Looked up from germline, CDR1 is KGHSH and CDR2 is LQKENI.

The chain combines TRBV4-1 with TRBJ2-7, with 16 bases that match TRBD2. V gave up 4 bases and J gave up 4 bases; unmatched junction bases: 4. The CDR3 length is 16 residues. Germline-derived CDR1 and CDR2 are MGHRA and YSYEKL. The CDR3 nucleotides are TGCGCCAGCAGCCCTGGGACTAGCGGGGGGGGTTACGAGCAGTACTTC. It yields the protein CASSPGTSGGGYEQYF.

This clone occurred once. The V gene is TRBV6-5, the J gene TRBJ1-2; 7 bases fit TRBD1. V shed 0 bases and J 4 bases; nucleotides not matched to a gene: 5. The CDR3 is 15 residues long. Germline V gene sequence: CDR1 MNHEY, CDR2 SVGAGI. As DNA, the CDR3 is TGTGCCAGCAGTTACTCTACGGGACAGTTCTATGGCTACACCTTC. Its protein product is CASSYSTGQFYGYTF.

V and J are TRBV6-6 and TRBJ2-3; D perhaps matches TRBD1 (6 bases). V lost 2 bases, J lost 4 bases, and 10 bases lay in between. The germline CDR1 and CDR2 sequences are MNHNY and SVGAGI (reference sequence). The CDR3 length is 14 residues. Here the CDR3 reads CASSYHQGSDTQYF. CDR3 nucleotides: TGTGCCAGCAGTTACCATCAGGGGTCAGATACGCAGTATTTT.